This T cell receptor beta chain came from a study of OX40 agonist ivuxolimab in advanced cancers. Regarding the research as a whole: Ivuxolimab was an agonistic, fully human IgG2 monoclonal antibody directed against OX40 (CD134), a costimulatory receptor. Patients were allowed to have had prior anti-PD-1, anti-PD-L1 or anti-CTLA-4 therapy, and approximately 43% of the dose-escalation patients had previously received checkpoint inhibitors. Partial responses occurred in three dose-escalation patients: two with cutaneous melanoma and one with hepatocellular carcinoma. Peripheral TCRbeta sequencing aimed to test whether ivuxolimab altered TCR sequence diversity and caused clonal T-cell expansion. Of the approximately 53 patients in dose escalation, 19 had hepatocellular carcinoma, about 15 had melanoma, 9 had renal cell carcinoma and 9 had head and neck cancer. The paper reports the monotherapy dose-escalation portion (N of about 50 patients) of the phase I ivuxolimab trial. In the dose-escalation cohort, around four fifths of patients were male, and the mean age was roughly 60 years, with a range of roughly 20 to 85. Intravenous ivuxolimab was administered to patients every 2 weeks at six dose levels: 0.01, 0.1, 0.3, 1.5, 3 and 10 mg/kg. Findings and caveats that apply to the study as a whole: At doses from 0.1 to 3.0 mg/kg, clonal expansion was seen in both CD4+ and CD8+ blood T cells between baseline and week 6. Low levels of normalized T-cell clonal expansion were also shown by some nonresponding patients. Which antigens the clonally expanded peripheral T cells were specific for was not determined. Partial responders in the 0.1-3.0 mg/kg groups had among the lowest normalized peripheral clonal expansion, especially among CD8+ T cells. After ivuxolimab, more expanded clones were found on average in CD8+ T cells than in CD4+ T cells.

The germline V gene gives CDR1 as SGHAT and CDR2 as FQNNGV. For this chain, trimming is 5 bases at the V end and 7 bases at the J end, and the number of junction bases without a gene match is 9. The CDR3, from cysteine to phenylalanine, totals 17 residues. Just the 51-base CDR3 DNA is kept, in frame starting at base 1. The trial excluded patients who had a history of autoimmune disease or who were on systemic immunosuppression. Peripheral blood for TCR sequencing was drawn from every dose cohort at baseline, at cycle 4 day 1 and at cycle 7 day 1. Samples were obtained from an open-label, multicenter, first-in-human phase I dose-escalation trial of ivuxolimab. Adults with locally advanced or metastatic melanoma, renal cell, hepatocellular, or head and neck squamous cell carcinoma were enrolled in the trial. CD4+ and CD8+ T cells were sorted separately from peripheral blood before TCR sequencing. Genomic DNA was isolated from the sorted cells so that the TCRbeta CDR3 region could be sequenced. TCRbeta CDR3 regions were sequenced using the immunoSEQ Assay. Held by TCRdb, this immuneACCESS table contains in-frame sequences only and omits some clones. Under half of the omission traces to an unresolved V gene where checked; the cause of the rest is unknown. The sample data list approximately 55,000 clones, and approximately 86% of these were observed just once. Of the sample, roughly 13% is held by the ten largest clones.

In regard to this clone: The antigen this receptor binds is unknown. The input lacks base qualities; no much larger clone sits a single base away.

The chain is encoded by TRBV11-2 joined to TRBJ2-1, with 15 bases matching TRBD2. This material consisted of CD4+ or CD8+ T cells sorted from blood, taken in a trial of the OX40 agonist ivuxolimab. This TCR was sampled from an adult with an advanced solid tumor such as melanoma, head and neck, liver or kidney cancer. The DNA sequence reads TGTGCCAGCAGCCACCCCGGACTAGCGGGAGGGTGGAATGAGCAGTTCTTC. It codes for CASSHPGLAGGWNEQFF.